The 6 T cell receptor beta chains below all came from one sample that was sequenced in a study of chemoradiotherapy in HPV16-positive cancers. Measured with immunoSEQ multiplex PCR; TCRdb has only the in-frame clones, and not every one. The profile shows some 34,000 clones, around 87% of them singletons. The sequencing used blood, collected from a patient who underwent chemoradiotherapy. These receptors were obtained from a human donor with HPV-associated anogenital cancer.

This clone was picked up a small number of times. V and J are TRBV15 and TRBJ1-2, with a weak D call TRBD1 (6 bases). Germline loops: CDR1 LNHNV, CDR2 YYDKDF (reference sequence). The CDR3 spans 14 residues. Between the trimmed V and J ends, which lost 2 bases and 2 bases, there was a span of 9 bases. CDR3 in amino acids: CATSRHTGNYGYTF. The CDR3 DNA sequence: TGTGCCACCAGCAGACACACAGGGAACTATGGCTACACCTTC. The whole variable domain, remainder taken from reference TRBV15 and TRBJ1-2, is DAMVIQNPRYQVTQFGKPVTLSCSQTLNHNVMYWYQQKSSQAPKLLFHYYDKDFNNEADTPDNFQSRRPNTSFCFLDIRSPGLGDTAMYLCATSRHTGNYGYTFGSGTRLTVV.

V is TRBV2 and J is TRBJ1-6; D gene uncertain. This CDR3 comprises 12 residues. Trimming shortened V by 6 bases and J by 5 bases, and 5 bases separated the two germline ends. CDR1 SNHLY and CDR2 FYNNEI come from the germline V gene. In DNA, the CDR3 is TGTGCCAGCAGGAGGGATAATTCACCCCTCCACTTT. It codes for CASRRDNSPLHF. Variable domain in full (rest from reference TRBV2 and TRBJ1-6): EPEVTQTPSHQVTQMGQEVILRCVPISNHLYFYWYRQILGQKVEFLVSFYNNEISEKSEIFDDQFSVERPDGSNFTLKIRSTKLEDSAMYFCASRRDNSPLHFGNGTRLTVT.

This rearrangement joins TRBV19 to TRBJ1-1; D is uncertain. Germline-derived CDR1 and CDR2 are LNHDA and SQIVND (reference sequence). This CDR3 is built from 16 residues. Trimming left V 5 bases short and J 4 bases short, with 20 bases between. CDR3 in amino acids: CASSFGMSYHLTEAFF. The CDR3 DNA sequence: TGTGCCAGTAGTTTCGGTATGTCGTATCACCTCACTGAAGCTTTCTTT. Full variable domain (rest looked up from reference TRBV19 and TRBJ1-1): DGGITQSPKYLFRKEGQNVTLSCEQNLNHDAMYWYRQDPGQGLRLIYYSQIVNDFQKGDIAEGYSVSREKKESFPLTVTSAQKNPTAFYLCASSFGMSYHLTEAFFGQGTRLTVV.

The V call is TRBV9, the J call TRBJ2-7, with 10 bases fitting TRBD1. This CDR3 region has 14 residues. J was trimmed by 3 bases and V by 3 bases; bases with no gene match: 3. Germline lookup yields CDR1 SGDLS and CDR2 YYNGEE. The CDR3 DNA follows: TGTGCCAGCAGCGGGGGACAGGGGTTCTACGAGCAGTACTTC. This gives the protein CASSGGQGFYEQYF.

The chain employs TRBV19 and TRBJ2-3; D not certain. There are 16 residues in the CDR3. Germline-derived CDR1 and CDR2 are LNHDA and SQIVND (reference sequence). Between the trimmed V and J ends, which lost 0 bases and 2 bases, there was a span of 12 bases. The CDR3 region has the DNA TGTGCCAGTAGTATAGATCAAGGGTTGACCACAGATACGCAGTATTTT. Its protein is CASSIDQGLTTDTQYF. Supplemented by reference TRBV19 and TRBJ2-3, the full variable domain reads DGGITQSPKYLFRKEGQNVTLSCEQNLNHDAMYWYRQDPGQGLRLIYYSQIVNDFQKGDIAEGYSVSREKKESFPLTVTSAQKNPTAFYLCASSIDQGLTTDTQYFGPGTRLTVL.

This rearrangement joins TRBV6-4 to TRBJ2-1; D is perhaps TRBD2 (7 bases). Germline values: CDR1 MRHNA, CDR2 SNTAGT. V lost 6 bases and J 9 bases, leaving 18 bases between the germline ends. The CDR3 totals 14 residues. The CDR3 DNA reads as TGTGCCAGCAGCGAAGGGGGGGCGGTTGGTGAGCAGTTCTTC. The encoded protein is CASSEGGAVGEQFF.